These T cell receptor beta chains were read from a single sample in a study of CD8+ T cells in alopecia areata. Sequencing was performed with immunoSEQ multiplex PCR; in TCRdb, only in-frame clones are kept and a portion is missing. The sample yields 200,000 to 250,000 clones, over 60% seen once. Here the sequenced sample was CD4+ T cells sorted from blood, taken at week 4, from a patient treated with tofacitinib. The receptors shown here come from a human donor with alopecia areata. The CDR3 runs from the conserved cysteine through the conserved F or W. The D gene is left open where the match is weak. Rows give clone size only sometimes, using once, few, many, or a class for an expanded clone.

CDR3 DNA: TGTGCCAGTAGCGGGGGCAACTACAATGAGCAGTTCTTC
CDR3 protein: CASSGGNYNEQFF
D gene: NA
CDR3 length: 13
V gene: TRBV19
J gene: TRBJ2-1
clone size: few

CDR3 DNA: TGTGCCAGCAGCTTTACGGGGGGAATCACAGATACGCAGTATTTT
CDR3 protein: CASSFTGGITDTQYF
D gene: TRBD2
CDR3 length: 15
V gene: TRBV7-2
J gene: TRBJ2-3
clone size: NA

CDR3 DNA: TGTGCCAGCAGCCCCGGGACTAGCGGGGGGGCCAGGGAGACCCAGTACTTC
CDR3 protein: CASSPGTSGGARETQYF
D gene: TRBD2
CDR3 length: 17
V gene: TRBV7-6
J gene: TRBJ2-5
clone size: NA

CDR3 DNA: TGCGCCAGCAGCGAACTAGCGGGACGAGAGACCCAGTACTTC
CDR3 protein: CASSELAGRETQYF
D gene: TRBD2
CDR3 length: 14
V gene: TRBV4-3
J gene: TRBJ2-5
clone size: NA

CDR3 DNA: TGCGCCAGCAGCGCCTCTGGGGCCAACGTCCTGACTTTC
CDR3 protein: CASSASGANVLTF
D gene: NA
CDR3 length: 13
V gene: TRBV5-1
J gene: TRBJ2-6
clone size: NA

CDR3 DNA: TGTGCCAGCAGCGTCGGGGGGGCTTTATACAATGAGCAGTTCTTC
CDR3 protein: CASSVGGALYNEQFF
D gene: TRBD2
CDR3 length: 15
V gene: TRBV9
J gene: TRBJ2-1
clone size: NA

CDR3 DNA: TGTGCCAGCAGTTTAAGCGGGGGGGCCCACGAGCAGTACTTC
CDR3 protein: CASSLSGGAHEQYF
D gene: TRBD2
CDR3 length: 14
V gene: TRBV28
J gene: TRBJ2-7
clone size: NA

CDR3 DNA: TGCAGTGCTGTTGACAGGGTTGGCTACACCTTC
CDR3 protein: CSAVDRVGYTF
D gene: TRBD1
CDR3 length: 11
V gene: TRBV20-1
J gene: TRBJ1-2
clone size: NA

CDR3 DNA: TGCGCCAGCAGCCGGGACAGGAGAATAGAAAAACTGTTTTTT
CDR3 protein: CASSRDRRIEKLFF
D gene: TRBD1
CDR3 length: 14
V gene: TRBV4-3
J gene: TRBJ1-4
clone size: NA

CDR3 DNA: TGTGCCAGCAGCTTTTGGTACCGACAGGACTACAATGAGCAGTTCTTC
CDR3 protein: CASSFWYRQDYNEQFF
D gene: NA
CDR3 length: 16
V gene: TRBV5-4
J gene: TRBJ2-1
clone size: NA

CDR3 DNA: TGTGCCTGGAGTGGAGTCTTCCCCCTCTATGGCTACACCTTC
CDR3 protein: CAWSGVFPLYGYTF
D gene: NA
CDR3 length: 14
V gene: TRBV30
J gene: TRBJ1-2
clone size: NA

CDR3 DNA: TGCGCCAGCAGTGATGCGGGGTCGCAAGAGACCCAGTACTTC
CDR3 protein: CASSDAGSQETQYF
D gene: NA
CDR3 length: 14
V gene: TRBV10-1
J gene: TRBJ2-5
clone size: NA

CDR3 DNA: TGTGCCACCAGCAGAGATCCCCCCTACGAGCAGTACTTC
CDR3 protein: CATSRDPPYEQYF
D gene: NA
CDR3 length: 13
V gene: TRBV15
J gene: TRBJ2-7
clone size: NA

CDR3 DNA: TGCGCCAGCAGCCAAGATCGACCTCCATTGTCAGAGCCCCAGCATTTT
CDR3 protein: CASSQDRPPLSEPQHF
D gene: NA
CDR3 length: 16
V gene: TRBV4-3
J gene: TRBJ1-5
clone size: NA

CDR3 DNA: TGTGCCAGCAGCTTGAGGGTAGGGAACACTGAAGCTTTCTTT
CDR3 protein: CASSLRVGNTEAFF
D gene: NA
CDR3 length: 14
V gene: TRBV7-9
J gene: TRBJ1-1
clone size: NA

CDR3 DNA: TGTGCCAGCACTCCCCGGGGCTCCTACAATGAGCAGTTCTTC
CDR3 protein: CASTPRGSYNEQFF
D gene: NA
CDR3 length: 14
V gene: TRBV2
J gene: TRBJ2-1
clone size: NA

CDR3 DNA: TGTGCCAGTAGTATACAGGGGCAAGAGACCCAGTACTTC
CDR3 protein: CASSIQGQETQYF
D gene: NA
CDR3 length: 13
V gene: TRBV19
J gene: TRBJ2-5
clone size: NA

CDR3 DNA: TGTGCCAGCAGCCATTTAGCGGGGGGCTCCTACAATGAGCAGTTCTTC
CDR3 protein: CASSHLAGGSYNEQFF
D gene: TRBD2
CDR3 length: 16
V gene: TRBV4-2
J gene: TRBJ2-1
clone size: many

CDR3 DNA: TGCAGCGGGGGTCGGGAGTGGGGCAACACCGGGGAGCTGTTTTTT
CDR3 protein: CSGGREWGNTGELFF
D gene: NA
CDR3 length: 15
V gene: TRBV29-1
J gene: TRBJ2-2
clone size: NA

CDR3 DNA: TGCGCCAGCGCCCTACAGGGGACCGGGGAGCTGTTTTTT
CDR3 protein: CASALQGTGELFF
D gene: TRBD1
CDR3 length: 13
V gene: TRBV5-1
J gene: TRBJ2-2
clone size: NA

CDR3 DNA: TGTGCCAGCAGCTTAGGAATAGGGCCGCTGCCGAACACCGGGGAGCTGTTTTTT
CDR3 protein: CASSLGIGPLPNTGELFF
D gene: NA
CDR3 length: 18
V gene: TRBV7-2
J gene: TRBJ2-2
clone size: NA

CDR3 DNA: TGTGCCAGCAGTGAAGGGCCGGTTGGGAGGACCCAGTACTTC
CDR3 protein: CASSEGPVGRTQYF
D gene: NA
CDR3 length: 14
V gene: TRBV2
J gene: TRBJ2-5
clone size: NA